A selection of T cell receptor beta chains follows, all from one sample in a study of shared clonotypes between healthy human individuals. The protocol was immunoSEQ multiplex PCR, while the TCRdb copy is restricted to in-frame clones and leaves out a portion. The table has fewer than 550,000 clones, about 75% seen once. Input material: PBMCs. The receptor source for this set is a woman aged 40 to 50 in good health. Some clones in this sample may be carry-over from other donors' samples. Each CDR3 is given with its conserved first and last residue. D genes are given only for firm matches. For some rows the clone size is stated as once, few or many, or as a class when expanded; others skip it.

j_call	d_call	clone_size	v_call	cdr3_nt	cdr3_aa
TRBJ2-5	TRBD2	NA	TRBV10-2	TGCGCCAGCAGTTATAGCGGGAGCGGAAGGGAGACCCAGTACTTC	CASSYSGSGRETQYF
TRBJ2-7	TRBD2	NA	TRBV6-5	TGTGCCAGCAGTTCTAGCGGGAGTCGCGATGAGCAGTACTTC	CASSSSGSRDEQYF
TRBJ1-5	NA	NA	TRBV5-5	TGTGCCAGCAGCTTGGAACGCGGGGATTATTTTCAGCCCCAGCATTTT	CASSLERGDYFQPQHF
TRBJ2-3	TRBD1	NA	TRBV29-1	TGCAGCGTTGACAGGGGGCGAGGATCAGATACGCAGTATTTT	CSVDRGRGSDTQYF
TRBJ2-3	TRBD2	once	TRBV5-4	TGTGCCAGCTACGGCGGGACTAGGATCCCAGGGGATACGCAGTATTTT	CASYGGTRIPGDTQYF
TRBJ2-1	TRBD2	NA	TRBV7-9	TGTGCCAGCAGCTACCGGACTAGCGGACACAATGAGCAGTTCTTC	CASSYRTSGHNEQFF
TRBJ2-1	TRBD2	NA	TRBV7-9	TGTGCCAGCAGCCCCTCGGGACTAGGCGGACAGAATGAGCAGTTCTTC	CASSPSGLGGQNEQFF
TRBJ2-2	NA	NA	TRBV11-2	TGTGCCAGCAGCTTAGAACGGAGAAACACCGGGGAGCTGTTTTTT	CASSLERRNTGELFF
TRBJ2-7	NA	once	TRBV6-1	TGTGCCAGCAGTGAAGATAACAGGGCGAAATTCTTCGAGCAGTACTTC	CASSEDNRAKFFEQYF
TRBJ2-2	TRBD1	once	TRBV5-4	TGTGCCAGCAGCCGAAACAGGGGCATTAGCACCGGGGAGCTGTTTTTT	CASSRNRGISTGELFF
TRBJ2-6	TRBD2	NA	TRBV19	TGTGCCAGTAAGGACCCGGGGGGGATCGCTGGGGCCAACGTCCTGACTTTC	CASKDPGGIAGANVLTF
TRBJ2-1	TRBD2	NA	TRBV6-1	TGTGCCAGCAGTGAACGACTAGCGGGAGGAGGTAATGGGCAGTTCTTC	CASSERLAGGGNGQFF
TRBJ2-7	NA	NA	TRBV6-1	TGTGCCAGCAGTGGGAGAGAGGTCTCCTACGAGCAGTACTTC	CASSGREVSYEQYF
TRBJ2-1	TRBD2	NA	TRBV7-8	TGTGCCAGCAGCTTAGTTGTCAGGGGACTAGCTGCCATTCGCAATGAGCAGTTCTTC	CASSLVVRGLAAIRNEQFF
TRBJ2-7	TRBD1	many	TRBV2	TGTGCCAGCAGTGGGGACAGGGCGAGCTCCTACGAGCAGTACTTC	CASSGDRASSYEQYF
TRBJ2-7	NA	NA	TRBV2	TGTGCCAGCAGGGCGGACAGTCCCTACGAGCAGTACTTC	CASRADSPYEQYF
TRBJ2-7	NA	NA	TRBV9	TGTGCCAGCAGCGTAGCTCCCGCCGCGGTGGCCGAGCAGTACTTC	CASSVAPAAVAEQYF
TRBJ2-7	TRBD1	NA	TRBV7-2	TGTGCCAGCAGCTCCCCTCGGACAGGGGATCCCTACGAGCAGTACTTC	CASSSPRTGDPYEQYF
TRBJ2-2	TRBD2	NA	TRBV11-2	TGTGCCAGCAGACTACTAGCGGGAGGGCCCGCCGGGGAGCTGTTTTTT	CASRLLAGGPAGELFF
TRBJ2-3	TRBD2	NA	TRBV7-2	TGTGCCAGCAGCTTAGTCCGGGTAGCGGGAGGACAAGATACGCAGTATTTT	CASSLVRVAGGQDTQYF